This T cell receptor beta chain originates from a study of shared clonotypes between healthy human individuals. Whole-study context: Those who served as donors were a couple of women and three men between the ages of 18 and 49.

A deep-level run was used for the assay. For every subset, genomic DNA was evenly distributed across several immunoSEQ plates. Produced via immunoSEQ multiplex PCR; TCRdb's table is partial and in-frame only. The sample holds more than 2,000,000 clones, approximately 94% seen once. In germline, CDR1 is SGHDN, CDR2 FVKESK. CDR3 length equals 14 residues. Between the trimmed V and J ends, which lost 4 bases and 4 bases, there was a span of 14 bases. The specimen was naive CD4+ T cells sorted from blood. The subset: CD45RA+ positively selected. The chain links TRBV14 to TRBJ2-7; a possible D gene is TRBD2 (6 bases). The origin of this receptor is a man aged 18 to 30 in good health. CDR3 sequence: CASSPRDGTYEQYF. DNA of the CDR3: TGTGCCAGCAGCCCTAGGGACGGGACTTACGAGCAGTACTTC.